These T cell receptor beta chains were read from a single sample in a study of CD8 T cells in ankylosing spondylitis. One entry per CDR3 protein results from TCRdb running MiXCR on the 5' RACE reads. This sample has some 340,000 distinct CDR3 sequences; about 14% occur once, and the top ten carry less than 1.1%. The sequenced sample was blood, either unsorted or a sorted T cell fraction (not recorded which). Receptors were obtained from a male donor with ankylosing spondylitis or in good health (not recorded which). Both conserved end residues are part of each CDR3. Each record gives: J gene, V gene, CDR3 protein.

TRBJ2-5 TRBV20-1 CSASRLAGVETQYF
TRBJ1-6 TRBV3-1 CASSQGGPLHF
TRBJ2-2 TRBV19 CASSPQGPGELFF
TRBJ1-5 TRBV7-9 CASSLARYQPQHF
TRBJ2-4 TRBV3-1 CASSPFTGGVQYF
TRBJ2-7 TRBV4-1 CASSQGQGGTYEQYF
TRBJ2-3 TRBV5-1 CASSLASSGGAQDTQYF
TRBJ2-7 TRBV20-1 CSAFPPGTGGYEQYF
TRBJ2-7 TRBV5-1 CASSLSSGRTHEQYF
TRBJ2-7 TRBV2 CASSHPGTEF
TRBJ2-2 TRBV29-1 CSGSDPDTGELFF
TRBJ2-3 TRBV7-2 CASSLAGLAGGGDTQYF
TRBJ1-1 TRBV20-1 CSAREGYTEAFF
TRBJ2-3 TRBV20-1 CSASGDSTDTQYF
TRBJ2-4 TRBV3-1 CASSQERVRQYF
TRBJ2-3 TRBV20-1 CSARDSLTDTQYF
TRBJ2-5 TRBV20-1 CSYPGLEKTQYF
TRBJ2-5 TRBV4-1 CASSPQTGKETQYF
TRBJ2-1 TRBV12-5 CASGLNGRGLTYNEQFF
TRBJ2-7 TRBV6-2/TRBV6-3 CASMKRPPYEQYF
TRBJ2-7 TRBV27 CASSNDRGPYEQYF
TRBJ2-3 TRBV5-1 CASSLAGDRGDTQYF
TRBJ2-2 TRBV20-1 CSARVSGGRAAGELFF
TRBJ2-2 TRBV12-3/TRBV12-4 CASSLRLWGIAADTGELFF
TRBJ2-3 TRBV12-3/TRBV12-4 CASRPGQTDTQYF
TRBJ1-4 TRBV5-1 CASSLERYNEKLFF
TRBJ2-3 TRBV9 CASSPPSGISTDTQYF
TRBJ2-7 TRBV20-1 CSARPPQSSYEQYF
TRBJ2-2 TRBV12-3/TRBV12-4 CASSLRGQGGTGELFF
TRBJ1-1 TRBV29-1 CSVGTGTNTEAFF
TRBJ2-1 TRBV5-6 CASSLGYRPYNEQFF
TRBJ2-2 TRBV10-3 CAISESSLNTGELFF
TRBJ2-7 TRBV5-1 CASSSVLDRGSYEQYF
TRBJ1-3 TRBV20-1 CSTTRYFGNTIYF
TRBJ2-1 TRBV11-1 CASSLPPGTSGSSYNEQFF
TRBJ2-1 TRBV10-3 CAAGHEQFF
TRBJ2-5 TRBV10-3 CAISEILAGGEETQYF
TRBJ1-1 TRBV5-6 CASSFRGLQNTEAFF
TRBJ2-7 TRBV25-1 CASSEAFERDEQYF
TRBJ1-2 TRBV10-2 CASSENGGNGYTF
TRBJ1-5 TRBV20-1 CSARADRGRNQPQHF
TRBJ2-3 TRBV11-2 CASSSDPGGADTQYF
TRBJ2-5 TRBV28 CASSSPTGGWETQYF
TRBJ2-5 TRBV10-3 CAISEEGGSVETQYF
TRBJ2-7 TRBV5-1 CASTGRIAYEQYF
TRBJ1-2 TRBV6-1 CASSPVQGIYGYTF
TRBJ2-5 TRBV3-1 CASSGRDVLQETQYF
TRBJ2-5 TRBV6-5 CASSYRERYQETQYF
TRBJ2-1 TRBV5-1 CASSLASGGFNEQFF
TRBJ2-1 TRBV14 CASSQDLKLAGVGEQFF
TRBJ2-3 TRBV10-3 CANRDSLTDTQYF
TRBJ1-2 TRBV3-1 CASSQDRGQGYTF
TRBJ1-2 TRBV20-1 CSARVKPSGDGYTF